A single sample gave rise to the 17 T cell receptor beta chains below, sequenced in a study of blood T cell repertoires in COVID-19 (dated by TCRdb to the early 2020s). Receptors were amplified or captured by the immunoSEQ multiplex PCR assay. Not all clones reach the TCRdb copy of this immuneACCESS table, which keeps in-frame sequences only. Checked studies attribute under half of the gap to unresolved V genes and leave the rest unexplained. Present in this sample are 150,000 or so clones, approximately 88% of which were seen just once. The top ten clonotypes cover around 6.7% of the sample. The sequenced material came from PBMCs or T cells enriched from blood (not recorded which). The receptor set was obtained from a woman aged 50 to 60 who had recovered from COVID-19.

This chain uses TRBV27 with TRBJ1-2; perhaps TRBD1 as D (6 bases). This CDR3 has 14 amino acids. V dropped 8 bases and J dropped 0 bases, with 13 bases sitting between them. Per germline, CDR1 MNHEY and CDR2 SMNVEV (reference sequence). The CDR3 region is CASRTGTSNYGYTF. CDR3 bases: TGTGCCAGCCGAACAGGGACCTCTAACTATGGCTACACCTTC.

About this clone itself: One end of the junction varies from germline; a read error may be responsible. CDR3 DNA: TGTGTCAGTAGTGACAGGGGGATATCAGATACGCAGTATTTT. Its translation: CVSSDRGISDTQYF. The V and J genes are TRBV19 and TRBJ2-3; 9 bases map to TRBD1. This CDR3 has 14 residues. CDR1 is LNHDA and CDR2 is SQIVND in the germline V gene (reference sequence).

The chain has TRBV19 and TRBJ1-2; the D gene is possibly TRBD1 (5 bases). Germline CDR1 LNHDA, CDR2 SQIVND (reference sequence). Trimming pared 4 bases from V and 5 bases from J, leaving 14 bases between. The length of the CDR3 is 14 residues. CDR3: CASSRRDQEYGYTF. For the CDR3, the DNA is TGTGCCAGTAGTAGGCGGGACCAGGAGTATGGCTACACCTTC. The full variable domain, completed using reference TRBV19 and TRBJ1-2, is DGGITQSPKYLFRKEGQNVTLSCEQNLNHDAMYWYRQDPGQGLRLIYYSQIVNDFQKGDIAEGYSVSREKKESFPLTVTSAQKNPTAFYLCASSRRDQEYGYTFGSGTRLTVV.

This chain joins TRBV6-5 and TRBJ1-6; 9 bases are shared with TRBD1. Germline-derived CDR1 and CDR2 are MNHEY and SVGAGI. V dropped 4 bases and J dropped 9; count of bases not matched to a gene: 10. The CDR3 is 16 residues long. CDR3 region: CASSSHPQGAGSPLHF. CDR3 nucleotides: TGTGCCAGCAGTTCCCACCCACAGGGGGCGGGTTCACCCCTCCACTTT.

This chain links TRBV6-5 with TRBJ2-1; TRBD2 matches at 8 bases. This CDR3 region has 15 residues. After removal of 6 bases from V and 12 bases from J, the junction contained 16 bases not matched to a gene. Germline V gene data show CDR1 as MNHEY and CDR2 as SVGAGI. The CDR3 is CASSREASGSRRQFF. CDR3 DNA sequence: TGTGCCAGCAGCCGAGAGGCTAGCGGGTCCCGTCGGCAGTTCTTC.

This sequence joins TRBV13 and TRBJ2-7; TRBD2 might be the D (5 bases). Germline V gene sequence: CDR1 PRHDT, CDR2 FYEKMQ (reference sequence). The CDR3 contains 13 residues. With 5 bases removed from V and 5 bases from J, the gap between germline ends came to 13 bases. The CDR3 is CASSLPPGNEQYF. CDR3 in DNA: TGTGCCAGCAGCCTACCCCCGGGGAACGAGCAGTACTTC.

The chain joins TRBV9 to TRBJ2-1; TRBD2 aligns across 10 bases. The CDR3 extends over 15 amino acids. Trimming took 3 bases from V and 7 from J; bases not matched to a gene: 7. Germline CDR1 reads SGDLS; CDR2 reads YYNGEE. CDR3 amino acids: CASSAQASGGNEQFF. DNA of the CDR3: TGTGCCAGCAGCGCTCAGGCTAGCGGGGGAAATGAGCAGTTCTTC.

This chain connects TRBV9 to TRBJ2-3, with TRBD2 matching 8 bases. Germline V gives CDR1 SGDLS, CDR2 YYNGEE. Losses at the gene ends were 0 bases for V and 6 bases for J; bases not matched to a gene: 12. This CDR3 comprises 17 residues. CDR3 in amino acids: CASSVASTGGAGDTQYF. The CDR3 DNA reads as TGTGCCAGCAGCGTAGCATCCACCGGGGGGGCAGGGGATACGCAGTATTTT.

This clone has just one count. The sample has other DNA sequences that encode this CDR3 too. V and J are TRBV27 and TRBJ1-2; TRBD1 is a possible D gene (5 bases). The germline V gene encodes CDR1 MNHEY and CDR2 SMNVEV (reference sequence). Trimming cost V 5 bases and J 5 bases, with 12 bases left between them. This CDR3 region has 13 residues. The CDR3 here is CASSLTGGYGYTF. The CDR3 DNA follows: TGTGCCAGCAGTCTGACGGGGGGGTATGGCTACACCTTC.

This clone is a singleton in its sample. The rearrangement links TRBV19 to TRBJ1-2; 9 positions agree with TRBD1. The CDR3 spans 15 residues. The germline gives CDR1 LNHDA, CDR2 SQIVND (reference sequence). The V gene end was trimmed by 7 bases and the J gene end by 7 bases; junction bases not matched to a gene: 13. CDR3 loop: CASTPWVGQGGGYTF. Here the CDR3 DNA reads TGTGCCAGTACCCCCTGGGTGGGACAGGGCGGTGGCTACACCTTC.

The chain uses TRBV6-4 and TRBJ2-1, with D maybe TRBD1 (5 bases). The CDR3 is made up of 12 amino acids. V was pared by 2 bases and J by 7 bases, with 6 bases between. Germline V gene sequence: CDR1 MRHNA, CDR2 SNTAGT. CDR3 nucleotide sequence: TGTGCCAGCAGTGACCAGGGAAATGAGCAGTTCTTC. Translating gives CASSDQGNEQFF.

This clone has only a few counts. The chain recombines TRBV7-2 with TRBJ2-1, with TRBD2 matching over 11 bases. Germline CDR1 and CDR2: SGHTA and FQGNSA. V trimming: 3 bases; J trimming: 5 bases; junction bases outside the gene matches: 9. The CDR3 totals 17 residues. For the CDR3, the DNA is TGTGCCAGCAGCTTTCTCCCTAGCGGGGGGCGGAACAATGAGCAGTTCTTC. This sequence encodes CASSFLPSGGRNNEQFF. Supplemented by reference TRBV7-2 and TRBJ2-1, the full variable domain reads GAGVSQSPSNKVTEKGKDVELRCDPISGHTALYWYRQSLGQGLEFLIYFQGNSAPDKSGLPSDRFSAERTGGSVSTLTIQRTQQEDSAVYLCASSFLPSGGRNNEQFFGPGTRLTVL.

As DNA, the CDR3 is TGTGCCAGCAGTTTATTGGGGACAGGGGGGTCCTATGGCTACACCTTC. Its protein product is CASSLLGTGGSYGYTF. V and J are TRBV28 and TRBJ1-2, with TRBD1 matching 11 bases. The V segment lost 1 base and the J segment 4 bases; nucleotides outside the gene matches: 5. This CDR3 has 16 amino acids. The V gene's germline CDR1 is MDHEN and CDR2 SYDVKM.

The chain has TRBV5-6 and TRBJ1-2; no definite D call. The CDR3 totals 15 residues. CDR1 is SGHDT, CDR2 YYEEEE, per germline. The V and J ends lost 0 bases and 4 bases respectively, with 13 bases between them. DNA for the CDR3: TGTGCCAGCAGCTTGGGCCAGAAAGACTTCTATGGCTACACCTTC. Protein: CASSLGQKDFYGYTF.

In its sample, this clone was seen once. The CDR3 here is CASSPGTGVSETQYF. The CDR3 DNA sequence: TGTGCCAGCAGCCCCGGGACAGGGGTTTCAGAGACCCAGTACTTC. The chain employs TRBV6-6 and TRBJ2-5; TRBD1 agrees at 10 bases. V gave up 6 bases and J gave up 4 bases; unmatched junction bases: 8. The CDR3 is 15 amino acids. Germline lookup yields CDR1 MNHNY and CDR2 SVGAGI (reference sequence).

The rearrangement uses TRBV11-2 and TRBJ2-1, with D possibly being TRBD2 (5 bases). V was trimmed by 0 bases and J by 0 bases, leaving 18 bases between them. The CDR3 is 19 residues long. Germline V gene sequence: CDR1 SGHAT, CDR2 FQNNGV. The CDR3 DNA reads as TGTGCCAGCAGCTTAGATCAAACCTTGGCCGGGGACTCCTACAATGAGCAGTTCTTC. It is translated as CASSLDQTLAGDSYNEQFF. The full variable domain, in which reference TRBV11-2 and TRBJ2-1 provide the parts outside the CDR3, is EAGVAQSPRYKIIEKRQSVAFWCNPISGHATLYWYQQILGQGPKLLIQFQNNGVVDDSQLPKDRFSAERLKGVDSTLKIQPAKLEDSAVYLCASSLDQTLAGDSYNEQFFGPGTRLTVL.

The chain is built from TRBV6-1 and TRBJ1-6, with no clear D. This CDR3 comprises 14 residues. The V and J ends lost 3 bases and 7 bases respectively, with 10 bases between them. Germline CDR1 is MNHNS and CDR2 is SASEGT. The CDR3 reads CASSENTGNSPLHF. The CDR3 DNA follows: TGTGCCAGCAGTGAGAACACGGGGAATTCACCCCTCCACTTT.